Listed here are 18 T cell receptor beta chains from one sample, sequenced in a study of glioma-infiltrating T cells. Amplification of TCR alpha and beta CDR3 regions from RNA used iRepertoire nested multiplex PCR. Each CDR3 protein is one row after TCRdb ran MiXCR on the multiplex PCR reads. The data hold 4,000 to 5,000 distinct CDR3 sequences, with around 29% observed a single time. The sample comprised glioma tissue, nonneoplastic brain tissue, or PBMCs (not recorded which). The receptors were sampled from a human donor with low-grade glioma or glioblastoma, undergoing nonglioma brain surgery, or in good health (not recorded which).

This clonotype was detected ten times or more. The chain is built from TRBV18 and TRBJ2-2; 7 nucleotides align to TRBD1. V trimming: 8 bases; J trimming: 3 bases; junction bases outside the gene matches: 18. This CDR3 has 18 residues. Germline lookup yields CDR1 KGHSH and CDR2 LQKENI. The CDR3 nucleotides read TGTGCCAGCCGCTCACCTCTAGTGGGACAGCTTTACACCGGGGAGCTGTTTTTT. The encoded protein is CASRSPLVGQLYTGELFF.

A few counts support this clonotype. The CDR3 nucleotides are TGTGCCTGGAGTCTCGGATCGGACACTGAAGCTTTCTTT. Encoded protein: CAWSLGSDTEAFF. V usage is TRBV30 and J usage is TRBJ1-1; D remains unclear. Trimming left V 2 bases short and J 3 bases short, with 10 bases between. The germline V gene encodes CDR1 GTSNPN and CDR2 SVGIG (reference sequence). The CDR3 length is 13 residues.

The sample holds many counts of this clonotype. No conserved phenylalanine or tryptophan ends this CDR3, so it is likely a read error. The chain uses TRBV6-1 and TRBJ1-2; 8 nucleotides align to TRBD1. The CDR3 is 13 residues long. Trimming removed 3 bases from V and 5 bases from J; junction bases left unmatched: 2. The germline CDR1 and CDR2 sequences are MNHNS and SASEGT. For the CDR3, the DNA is TGTGCCAGCAGTGACAACAGGGGGTATGGCTACACCCTC. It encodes CASSDNRGYGYTL.

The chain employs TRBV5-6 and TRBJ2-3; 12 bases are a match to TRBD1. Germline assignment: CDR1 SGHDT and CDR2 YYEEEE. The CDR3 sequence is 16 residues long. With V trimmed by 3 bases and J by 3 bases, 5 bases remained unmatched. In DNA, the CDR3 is TGTGCCAGCAGCTCCGGGACAGGGGGCGCGACAGATACGCAGTATTTT. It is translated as CASSSGTGGATDTQYF.

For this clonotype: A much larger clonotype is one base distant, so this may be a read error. Here the CDR3 reads CASSRKGTGKTQYF. The CDR3 nucleotides read TGTGCCAGCAGCAGGAAAGGGACGGGGAAGACCCAGTACTTC. The chain joins TRBV12-3 or TRBV12-4 to TRBJ2-5, with D perhaps being TRBD1 or TRBD2 (5 bases each). Trimming cost V 6 bases and J 6 bases, with 17 bases left between them. The CDR3 spans 14 residues.

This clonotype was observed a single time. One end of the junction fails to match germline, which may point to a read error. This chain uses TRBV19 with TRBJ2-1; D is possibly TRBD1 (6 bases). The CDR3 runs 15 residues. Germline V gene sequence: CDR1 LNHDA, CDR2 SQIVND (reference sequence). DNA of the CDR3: TGTGCCAGTAGTTTTGCGACAGGATTCTACAATGAGAAGTTCTTC. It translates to CASSFATGFYNEKFF.

CDR3 in amino acids: CASSSPKRTVANQPQHF. The CDR3 coding sequence is TGTGCCAGCAGTTCACCTAAAAGGACGGTAGCCAATCAGCCCCAGCATTTT. The rearrangement uses TRBV28 and TRBJ1-5; D gene ambiguous. Trimming shortened V by 4 bases and J by 3 bases, and 19 bases separated the two germline ends. The germline CDR1 and CDR2 sequences are MDHEN and SYDVKM. The length of the CDR3 is 17 residues. The full variable domain, with the rest looked up from reference TRBV28 and TRBJ1-5, is DVKVTQSSRYLVKRTGEKVFLECVQDMDHENMFWYRQDPGLGLRLIYFSYDVKMKEKGDIPEGYSVSREKKERFSLILESASTNQTSMYLCASSSPKRTVANQPQHFGDGTRLSIL.

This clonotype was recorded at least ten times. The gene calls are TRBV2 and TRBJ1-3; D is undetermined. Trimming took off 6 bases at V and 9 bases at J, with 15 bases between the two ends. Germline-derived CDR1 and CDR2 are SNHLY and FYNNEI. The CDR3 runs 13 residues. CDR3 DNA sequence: TGTGCCAGCAGGAGGACCTGGGCCGGCACCATATATTTT. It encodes CASRRTWAGTIYF.

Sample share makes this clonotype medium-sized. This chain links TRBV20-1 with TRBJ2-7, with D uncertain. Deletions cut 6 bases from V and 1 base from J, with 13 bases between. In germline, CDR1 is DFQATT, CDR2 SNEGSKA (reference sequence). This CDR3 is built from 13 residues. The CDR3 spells CSAMGKNSYEQYF. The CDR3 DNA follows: TGCAGTGCGATGGGTAAAAATTCCTACGAGCAGTACTTC.

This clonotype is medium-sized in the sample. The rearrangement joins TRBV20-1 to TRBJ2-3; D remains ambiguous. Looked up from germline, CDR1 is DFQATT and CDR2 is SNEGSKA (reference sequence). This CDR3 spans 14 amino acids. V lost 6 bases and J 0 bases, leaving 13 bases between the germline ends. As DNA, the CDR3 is TGCAGTGCCGAAAGCTCTCGAAGCACAGATACGCAGTATTTT. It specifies CSAESSRSTDTQYF.

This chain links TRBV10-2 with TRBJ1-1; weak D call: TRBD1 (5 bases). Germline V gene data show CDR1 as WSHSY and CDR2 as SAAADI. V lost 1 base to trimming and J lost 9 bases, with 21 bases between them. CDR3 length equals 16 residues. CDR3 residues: CASSEWGGKGDTKAFF. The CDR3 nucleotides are TGCGCCAGCAGTGAGTGGGGGGGGAAGGGTGATACTAAAGCTTTCTTT.

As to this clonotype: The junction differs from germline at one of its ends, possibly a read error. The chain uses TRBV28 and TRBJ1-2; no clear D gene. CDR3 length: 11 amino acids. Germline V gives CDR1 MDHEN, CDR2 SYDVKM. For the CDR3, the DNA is TGTGCCACCATGACTAGCTATGCCTACACCTTC. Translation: CATMTSYAYTF.

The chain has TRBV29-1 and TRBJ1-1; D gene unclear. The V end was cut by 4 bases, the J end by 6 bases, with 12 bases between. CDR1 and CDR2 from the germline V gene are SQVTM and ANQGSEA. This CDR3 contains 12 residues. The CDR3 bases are TGCAGCGTTGGGGGTCCCTCCGCTGAAGCTTTCTTT. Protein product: CSVGGPSAEAFF. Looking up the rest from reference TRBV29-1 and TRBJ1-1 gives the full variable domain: SAVISQKPSRDICQRGTSLTIQCQVDSQVTMMFWYRQQPGQSLTLIATANQGSEATYESGFVIDKFPISRPNLTFSTLTVSNMSPEDSSIYLCSVGGPSAEAFFGQGTRLTVV.

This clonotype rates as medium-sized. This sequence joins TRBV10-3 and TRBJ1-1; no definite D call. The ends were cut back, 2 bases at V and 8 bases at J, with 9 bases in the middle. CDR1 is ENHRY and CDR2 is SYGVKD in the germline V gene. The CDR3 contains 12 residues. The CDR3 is CAISETFYEAFF. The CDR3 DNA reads TGTGCCATCAGTGAGACATTTTACGAAGCTTTCTTT.

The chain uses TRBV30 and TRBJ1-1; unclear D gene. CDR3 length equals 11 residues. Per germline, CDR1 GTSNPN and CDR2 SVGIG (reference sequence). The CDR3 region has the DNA TGTGTTTGGAGTGTTGAGAGTGAAGCTTTCTTT. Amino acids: CVWSVESEAFF.

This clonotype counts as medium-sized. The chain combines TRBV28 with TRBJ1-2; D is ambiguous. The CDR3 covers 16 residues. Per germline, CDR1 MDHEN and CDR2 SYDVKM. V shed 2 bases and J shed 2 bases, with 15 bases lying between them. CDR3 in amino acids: CASSLRVFLANYGYTF. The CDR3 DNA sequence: TGTGCCAGCAGTTTACGCGTATTTTTGGCCAACTATGGCTACACCTTC.

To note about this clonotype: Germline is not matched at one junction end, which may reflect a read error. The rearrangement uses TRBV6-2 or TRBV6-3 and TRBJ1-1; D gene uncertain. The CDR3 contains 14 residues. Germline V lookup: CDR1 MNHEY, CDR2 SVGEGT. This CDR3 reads CASKGGDWSTEAFF. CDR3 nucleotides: TGTGCCAGCAAAGGTGGAGATTGGTCCACTGAAGCCTTCTTT.

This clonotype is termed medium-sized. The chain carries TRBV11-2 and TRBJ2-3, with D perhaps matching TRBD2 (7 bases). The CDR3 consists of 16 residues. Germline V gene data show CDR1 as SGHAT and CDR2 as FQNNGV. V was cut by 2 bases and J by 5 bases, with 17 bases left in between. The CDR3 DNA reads TGTGCCAGCAGCTTATTAGGGGGGGGGGCCAAAGATACGCAGTATTTT. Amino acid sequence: CASSLLGGGAKDTQYF.